A selection of T cell receptor beta chains follows, all from one sample in a study of T cell repertoires in cytomegalovirus infection. TCRdb itself ran the reads through MiXCR, one entry per CDR3 protein. The sample carries 150,000 to 200,000 distinct CDR3 sequences, roughly a fifth recorded once. The sequenced material came from PBMCs. These receptors came from a human donor in good health (CMV status not recorded). Some clones in this sample may be carry-over from other donors' samples. Both conserved end residues are part of each CDR3. The D gene is left open where the match is weak. Where a row states a size, it is once, few, many or the class of an expanded clone; other rows omit it.

J | size | length | D | V | DNA | CDR3
TRBJ2-7 | . | 14 | . | TRBV5-6 | TGTGCCAGCAGCTTCCGGCAGAAGTCCTACGAGCAGTACTTC | CASSFRQKSYEQYF
TRBJ1-6 | few | 13 | . | TRBV12-3/TRBV12-4 | TGTGCCAGCAGCCCCGGCAAGTTCTCACCCCTCCACTTT | CASSPGKFSPLHF
TRBJ2-1 | . | 15 | . | TRBV28 | TGTGCCAGCAGTTTTGCCGGGACAAACTACAATGAGCAGTTCTTC | CASSFAGTNYNEQFF
TRBJ2-2 | many | 15 | . | TRBV7-3 | TGTGCCAGCAGCTTGGAGGCAGCGAACACCGGGGAGCTGTTTTTT | CASSLEAANTGELFF
TRBJ1-2 | . | 14 | TRBD1 | TRBV7-2 | TGTGCCAGCAGCGGTGGACAGGGCCTCTATGGCTACACCTTC | CASSGGQGLYGYTF
TRBJ2-7 | . | 16 | TRBD2 | TRBV19 | TGTGCCAGTAGTATCTCTAGCGGGAAGGGGGCTTACGAGCAGTACTTC | CASSISSGKGAYEQYF
TRBJ2-2 | . | 14 | . | TRBV19 | TGTGCCAGTACATACGCAGCCGACACCGGGGAGCTGTTTTTT | CASTYAADTGELFF
TRBJ1-3 | many | 14 | . | TRBV7-8 | TGTGCCAGCAGCCCAGGGGTAGCTGGAAACACCATATATTTT | CASSPGVAGNTIYF
TRBJ1-5 | few | 13 | . | TRBV2 | TGTGCCAGCAGTGACCGGGACCCCCAGCCCCAGCATTTT | CASSDRDPQPQHF
TRBJ1-2 | many | 13 | . | TRBV7-2 | TGTGCCAGCAGCTTCTTAAGGGGCTATGGCTACACCTTC | CASSFLRGYGYTF
TRBJ2-5 | few | 14 | . | TRBV7-2 | TGTGCCAGCAGCCCCCGGGGGTTCGGTGAGACCCAGTACTTC | CASSPRGFGETQYF
TRBJ2-7 | many | 15 | . | TRBV6-5 | TGTGCCAGCCGCCCTACGGCGGGTTCCCCCTACGAGCAGTACTTC | CASRPTAGSPYEQYF
TRBJ2-5 | few | 14 | . | TRBV7-8 | TGTGCCAGCAGCTTAGACGAGATCCAAGAGACCCAGTACTTC | CASSLDEIQETQYF
TRBJ2-4 | few | 17 | TRBD2 | TRBV4-2 | TGTGCCAGCAGCCAACGAACTAGCGGACTAGCCAAAAACATTCAGTACTTC | CASSQRTSGLAKNIQYF
TRBJ2-5 | . | 12 | . | TRBV7-8 | TGTGCCAGCAGGGACGCACAGCAGACCCAGTACTTC | CASRDAQQTQYF
TRBJ1-5 | . | 19 | TRBD1 | TRBV14 | TGTGCCAGCAGCCAACGGACAGGGAGCCGTCTCTATAGCAATCAGCCCCAGCATTTT | CASSQRTGSRLYSNQPQHF
TRBJ1-5 | . | 17 | . | TRBV3-1 | TGTGCCAGCAGCCAAGATTATCGGGGGCGCCAGGATCAGCCCCAGCATTTT | CASSQDYRGRQDQPQHF
TRBJ1-4 | few | 14 | . | TRBV3-1 | TGTGCCAGCAGCCAAGGGGCCATGAATGAAAAACTGTTTTTT | CASSQGAMNEKLFF
TRBJ1-4 | few | 11 | . | TRBV5-1 | TGCGCCAGCAGCCCCGGAAACCAACTGTTTTTT | CASSPGNQLFF
TRBJ1-1 | . | 17 | TRBD1 | TRBV6-5 | TGTGCCAGCAGTTACTCAGTCAATTCAGGGGGAAGGCCTGAAGCTTTCTTT | CASSYSVNSGGRPEAFF
TRBJ1-5 | few | 14 | . | TRBV20-1 | TGCAGTGCTAGAGATACCCAGGGGTATCAGCCCCAGCATTTT | CSARDTQGYQPQHF
TRBJ1-2 | . | 11 | . | TRBV29-1 | TGCAGCGTTGGAGACAGTGGTGGCTACACCTTC | CSVGDSGGYTF
TRBJ1-1 | . | 14 | TRBD1 | TRBV5-6 | TGTGCCAGCAGCCTCGACAGGGTTTGGACTGAAGCTTTCTTT | CASSLDRVWTEAFF
TRBJ2-1 | . | 15 | TRBD1 | TRBV7-9 | TGTGCCAGCAGCTTCTCGCGCAGGGGGCACGATGAGCAGTTCTTC | CASSFSRRGHDEQFF
TRBJ2-5 | few | 14 | TRBD2 | TRBV4-2 | TGTGCCAGCAGTAATGGACTAGCGGTCGAGACCCAGTACTTC | CASSNGLAVETQYF
TRBJ2-1 | . | 16 | TRBD2 | TRBV6-2/TRBV6-3 | TGTGCCAGCGCTCTTCGGGGCGACAGCGGGAGCATTGAGCAGTTCTTC | CASALRGDSGSIEQFF